This TCR beta chain was observed in a study of T cells in Graves' hyperthyroidism and ophthalmopathy (dated by TCRdb to about 2019). With regard to the full study: Peripheral blood was sampled at the time of initial diagnosis, prior to any treatment. Prospective prediction of ophthalmopathy was tested in an independent validation cohort of fewer than 20 hyperthyroidism patients and around 16 patients who later progressed to ophthalmopathy. Once sampling was done, hyperthyroidism patients were given methimazole at a starting dose of 30 mg daily, whereas ophthalmopathy patients were given high-dose intravenous methylprednisolone. According to the paper, TCR Vbeta CDR3 sequencing was carried out on around 140 peripheral blood samples, which came from 40 to 45 ophthalmopathy, around 74 hyperthyroidism and roughly 17 progressor patients. For training and testing, the 100 or so patients in the discovery cohort were randomly divided in a 7:3 ratio. To identify TCR V-J signatures that set the groups apart, the researchers used a discovery cohort of 100 patients, made up of about 44 with Graves' ophthalmopathy and about 60 with stable Graves' hyperthyroidism. Thyroid tissue and blood T-cell repertoires from six or seven Graves' hyperthyroidism patients were also compared in the study.

Amplification of TCR beta CDR3 regions was carried out from RNA transcripts. The TCR CDR3 was subjected to a first round of RT-PCR using the HTBI primer set and the Qiagen OneStep RT-PCR kit. A second multiplex PCR round built the libraries, followed by size selection and purification. Sequencing of the libraries was done on an Illumina HiSeq2000 using paired-end 100 bp reads. In the original analysis: SOAPnuke was used to process the raw data, with reads discarded if the reads contained adapters or uncalled bases, had a mean Phred below 15, or lacked an exact constant-primer or identifier match. High-quality paired reads were merged using COPE v1.2.5, and each unique nucleotide sequence was defined as a clonotype. MiTCR v1.1 was used to align clonotypes to the IMGT TRBV, TRBD and TRBJ reference segments. Analysis was restricted to V-J combinations with a frequency above 0.0001, which covered roughly 99% of repertoires. A TCS score was defined as the ratio of F50 (clonal expansion) to E x V (chaos), with BLOSUM62-based TCRdist applied between CDR3 peptides within each V-J. Welch's t-statistics and random forest reduced fewer than 600 V-J features to about 13, which were used in a naive Bayes classifier (R e1071). The raw public reads went through TCRdb reprocessing: fastp at Q25, MiXCR clone calling, in-frame beta chains kept. CDR3 protein duplicates are merged, each entry listing the most common genes and DNA. These V and J calls are TCRdb output, not the study's own analysis. For this sample there are under 350,000 distinct CDR3 sequences; about an eighth appear just once. The ten top clones hold around 32% of the sample.

Ophthalmopathy patients had moderately to severely active disease, with a Clinical Activity Score of 3 or more, a NOSPECS grade of 4 or more, and a disease duration of less than 3 months. The study excluded patients with uncontrolled infections, other autoimmune diseases, pregnancy or lactation. Diagnoses were based on clinical symptoms, serum thyroxine and TRAb, thyroid ultrasound and orbital computed tomography. PBMCs were isolated from 7.5 to 10 ml of fresh peripheral blood by Ficoll-Paque density gradient centrifugation. Total RNA was extracted using Trizol reagent, and RNA quality was assessed on an Agilent 2100 Bioanalyzer. This clonotype showed up many times. No antigen is known for it. No quality values exist for individual bases; no much larger clone is one base distant. The CDR3 spans 12 residues, from the cysteine through the phenylalanine. The only DNA kept is the CDR3, 36 bases in frame from the first base. According to the germline V gene, CDR1 reads MDHEN and CDR2 reads SYDVKM. V drops 5 bases and J drops 4 bases, leaving 9 bases in between.

Summary of the overall study and its limitations: During validation, the model predicted progression to ophthalmopathy a median of roughly six months ahead of onset, with around 70% sensitivity and around 73% specificity. Ophthalmopathy was separated from stable hyperthyroidism by a 13 V-J signature model, with approximately 86% sensitivity and 81% to 82% specificity obtained in cross-validation and 80%/75% obtained in testing. No statistical method was used to set the sample size in advance, and investigators knew the group allocation. Blood samples also contained most of the expanded thyroid clonotypes (frequency above 0.001), which suggests that blood repertoires may reflect thyroid immune responses.

Sequenced input: blood. Here the chain combines TRBV28 and TRBJ2-7; the D gene cannot be resolved reliably. This TCR was sampled from a woman aged 40 to 50 with Graves' ophthalmopathy. CDR3 protein: CASSLGFYEQYF. The DNA sequence is TGTGCCAGCAGTCTGGGGTTTTACGAGCAGTACTTC.